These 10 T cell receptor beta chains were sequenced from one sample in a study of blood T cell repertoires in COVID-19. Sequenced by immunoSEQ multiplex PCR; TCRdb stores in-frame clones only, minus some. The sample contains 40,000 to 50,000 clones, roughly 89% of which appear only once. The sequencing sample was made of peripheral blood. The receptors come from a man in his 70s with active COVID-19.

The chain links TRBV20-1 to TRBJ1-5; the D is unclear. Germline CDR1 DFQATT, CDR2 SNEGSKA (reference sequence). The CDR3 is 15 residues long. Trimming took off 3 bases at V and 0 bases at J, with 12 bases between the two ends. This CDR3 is CSASPRVNSNQPQHF. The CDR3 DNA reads TGCAGTGCTAGTCCCCGGGTTAATAGCAATCAGCCCCAGCATTTT.

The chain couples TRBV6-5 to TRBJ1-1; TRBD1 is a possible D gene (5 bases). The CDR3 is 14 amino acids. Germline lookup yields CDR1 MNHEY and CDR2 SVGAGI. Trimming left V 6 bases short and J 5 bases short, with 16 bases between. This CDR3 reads CASSPYSGGTEAFF. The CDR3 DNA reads TGTGCCAGCAGCCCATACTCCGGGGGAACTGAAGCTTTCTTT.

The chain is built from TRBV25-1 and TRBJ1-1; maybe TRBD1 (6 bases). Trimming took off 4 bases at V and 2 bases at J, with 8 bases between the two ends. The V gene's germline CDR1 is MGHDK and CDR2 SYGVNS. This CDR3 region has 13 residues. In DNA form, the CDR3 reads TGTGCCAGCAGTGGGGACACCAACACTGAAGCTTTCTTT. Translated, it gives CASSGDTNTEAFF.

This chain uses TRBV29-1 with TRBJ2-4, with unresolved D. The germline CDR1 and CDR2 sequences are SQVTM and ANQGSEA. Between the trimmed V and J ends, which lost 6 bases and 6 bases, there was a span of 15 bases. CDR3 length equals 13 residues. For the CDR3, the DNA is TGCAGCGTCAGCGAACGTTTGGGAAACATTCAGTACTTC. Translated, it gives CSVSERLGNIQYF.

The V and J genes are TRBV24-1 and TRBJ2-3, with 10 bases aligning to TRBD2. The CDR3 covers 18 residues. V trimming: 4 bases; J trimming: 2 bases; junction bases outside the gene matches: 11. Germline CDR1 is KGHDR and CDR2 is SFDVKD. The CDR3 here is CATSDSRLAGLNTDTQYF. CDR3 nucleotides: TGTGCCACCAGTGACTCCCGACTAGCGGGCTTGAACACAGATACGCAGTATTTT.

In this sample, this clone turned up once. The CDR3 region has the DNA TGCGCCAGCAGCCAAAGCACAGGGTCGGCAGATACGCAGTATTTT. Translation gives CASSQSTGSADTQYF. The chain joins TRBV4-3 to TRBJ2-3, with TRBD1 as a possible D gene (6 bases). Germline V gives CDR1 LGHNA, CDR2 YSLEER. With 2 bases removed from V and 4 bases from J, the gap between germline ends came to 13 bases. This CDR3 is 15 amino acids long.

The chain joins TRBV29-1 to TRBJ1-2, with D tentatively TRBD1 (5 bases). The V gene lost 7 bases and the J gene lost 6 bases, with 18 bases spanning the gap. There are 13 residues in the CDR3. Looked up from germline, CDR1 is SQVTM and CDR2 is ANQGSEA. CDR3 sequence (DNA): TGCAGCGCCTGGGGCAGGGAAGGTCATGGCTACACCTTC. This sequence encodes CSAWGREGHGYTF.

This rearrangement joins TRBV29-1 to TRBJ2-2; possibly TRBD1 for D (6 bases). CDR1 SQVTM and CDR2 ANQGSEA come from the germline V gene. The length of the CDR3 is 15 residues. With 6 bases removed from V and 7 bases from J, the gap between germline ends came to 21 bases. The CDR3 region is CSVKFRDTRNGELFF. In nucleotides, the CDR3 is TGCAGCGTCAAATTCCGGGACACCAGAAACGGGGAGCTGTTTTTT.

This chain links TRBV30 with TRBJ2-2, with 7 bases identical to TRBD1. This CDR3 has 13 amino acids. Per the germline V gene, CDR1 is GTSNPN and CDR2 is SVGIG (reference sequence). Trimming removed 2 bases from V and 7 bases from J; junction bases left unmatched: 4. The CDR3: CAWSPQGDGELFF. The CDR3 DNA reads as TGTGCCTGGAGTCCTCAGGGGGACGGGGAGCTGTTTTTT.

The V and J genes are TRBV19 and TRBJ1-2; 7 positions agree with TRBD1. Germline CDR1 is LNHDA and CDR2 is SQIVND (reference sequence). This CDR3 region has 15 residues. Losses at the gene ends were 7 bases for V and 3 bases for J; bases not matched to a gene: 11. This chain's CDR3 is CASTPQRGRDYGYTF. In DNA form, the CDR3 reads TGTGCCAGTACACCCCAAAGGGGGCGTGACTATGGCTACACCTTC.